The 19 T cell receptor beta chains reported below all come from one sample, sequenced in a study of neurological immune-mediated disorders. TCRdb independently ran MiXCR on the 5' RACE reads; one entry per CDR3 protein. The sample includes 55,000 to 70,000 distinct CDR3 sequences, roughly 3.9% of them seen just once. The source material was PBMCs. These receptors were collected from a man in his thirties or forties with multiple sclerosis.

For this clonotype: A much larger clone is a single base away; this may be a read error. This rearrangement joins TRBV6-4 to TRBJ1-5; 10 bases fit TRBD1. The CDR3 runs to 13 residues. In germline, CDR1 is MRHNA, CDR2 SNTAGT. Trimming cost V 11 bases and J 4 bases; bases outside gene matches: 5. CDR3 in DNA: TGTGCCTGCGGGGACAGGGGAAATCAGCCCCAGCATTTT. Protein product: CACGDRGNQPQHF.

In this sample, this clonotype turned up many times. The chain combines TRBV6-2 or TRBV6-3 with TRBJ2-2; D is perhaps TRBD1 (6 bases). Germline loops: CDR1 MNHEY, CDR2 SVGEGT. V lost 0 bases, J lost 4 bases, and 6 bases lay in between. This CDR3 comprises 14 residues. CDR3: CASSYSDSTGELFF. The CDR3 bases are TGTGCCAGCAGTTACTCGGACAGCACCGGGGAGCTGTTTTTT.

V gene TRBV9 combines with J gene TRBJ2-3; D unresolved. CDR1 is SGDLS and CDR2 is YYNGEE in the germline V gene. This CDR3 contains 13 residues. V was trimmed by 3 bases and J by 3 bases, leaving 8 bases between them. The CDR3 DNA reads as TGTGCCAGCAGCGGCCTTAGGACAGATACGCAGTATTTT. Translating gives CASSGLRTDTQYF.

This clonotype was recorded at least ten times. The chain links TRBV5-6 to TRBJ1-1, with D maybe TRBD1 (6 bases). V was clipped by 4 bases and J by 2 bases, with 18 bases between them. In germline, CDR1 is SGHDT, CDR2 YYEEEE. The CDR3 runs to 16 residues. The CDR3 nucleotides read TGTGCCAGCAGCCAATACAGGGTAGGGGGTAACACTGAAGCTTTCTTT. This codes for CASSQYRVGGNTEAFF.

This clonotype has ten or more counts. The genes are TRBV9 and TRBJ1-2, with TRBD1 matching 7 bases. Trimming took 2 bases from V and 4 from J; bases not matched to a gene: 8. This CDR3 has 15 amino acids. The germline CDR1 and CDR2 sequences are SGDLS and YYNGEE. In nucleotides, the CDR3 is TGTGCCAGCAGCGTTTCGACAGGGACCTTCTATGGCTACACCTTC. Its protein is CASSVSTGTFYGYTF. Full variable domain (remainder filled in from reference TRBV9 and TRBJ1-2): DSGVTQTPKHLITATGQRVTLRCSPRSGDLSVYWYQQSLDQGLQFLIQYYNGEERAKGNILERFSAQQFPDLHSELNLSSLELGDSALYFCASSVSTGTFYGYTFGSGTRLTVV.

This clonotype was recorded at least ten times. The chain recombines TRBV13 with TRBJ2-3, with 9 bases matching TRBD2. The J segment lost 3 bases and the V segment lost 4 bases, leaving 14 bases of the junction unmatched. This CDR3 has 18 residues. In germline, CDR1 is PRHDT, CDR2 FYEKMQ (reference sequence). CDR3 region: CASSSRFRLADYTDTQYF. The CDR3 DNA sequence: TGTGCCAGCAGCTCCCGCTTCCGACTAGCGGATTATACAGATACGCAGTATTTT.

This clonotype was recorded at least ten times. The gene calls are TRBV29-1 and TRBJ1-4; D call uncertain. Trimming cost V 4 bases and J 8 bases, with 14 bases left between them. CDR1 is SQVTM and CDR2 is ANQGSEA in the germline V gene. This CDR3 spans 13 amino acids. The CDR3, as DNA: TGCAGCGTTGCGGTACAAGCCGGCGAAAAACTGTTTTTT. Residues: CSVAVQAGEKLFF.

This clonotype was seen ten or more times. The chain recombines TRBV5-1 with TRBJ2-5; 7 bases map to TRBD2. V lost 0 bases and J lost 13; bases outside the gene matches: 15. Germline values: CDR1 SGHRS, CDR2 YFSETQ. This CDR3 region has 15 residues. CDR3 sequence reads: CASSLGGTTSETPYF. In DNA, the CDR3 is TGCGCCAGCAGCTTGGGTGGGACTACCTCCGAGACTCCGTACTTC.

This clonotype has more than one count but fewer than ten. This rearrangement joins TRBV7-2 to TRBJ1-2; D is ambiguous. The length of the CDR3 is 14 residues. V was shortened by 2 bases and J by 2 bases, with 9 bases between the two germline ends. Germline lookup yields CDR1 SGHTA and CDR2 FQGNSA. The CDR3 here is CASSLLGGNYGYTF. CDR3 DNA sequence: TGTGCCAGCAGCTTACTCGGTGGAAACTATGGCTACACCTTC.

This clonotype was counted many times. The genes are TRBV20-1 and TRBJ1-1; possibly TRBD1 for D (6 bases). V shed 1 base and J shed 3 bases, with 12 bases lying between them. The CDR3 contains 14 residues. Germline V gene sequence: CDR1 DFQATT, CDR2 SNEGSKA (reference sequence). In DNA form, the CDR3 reads TGCAGTGCTAGAGTAAGGCAGGGGTACACTGAAGCTTTCTTT. As protein: CSARVRQGYTEAFF.

The sample holds many counts of this clonotype. The chain joins TRBV10-3 to TRBJ2-7, with no clear D. This CDR3 contains 13 residues. With 5 bases removed from V and 4 bases from J, the gap between germline ends came to 12 bases. Germline V gene lookup returns CDR1 ENHRY and CDR2 SYGVKD. The CDR3 sequence is CAISSTEKYEQYF. CDR3 DNA sequence: TGTGCCATCAGTTCTACGGAGAAATACGAGCAGTACTTC.

This clonotype was observed at least ten times. The CDR3 nucleotides are TGCAGTGTAGCGGGGGGGGACAATGAGCAGTTCTTC. Amino acids: CSVAGGDNEQFF. J is TRBJ2-1 and V is TRBV20-1, with 11 nucleotides matching TRBD2. V shed 7 bases, J shed 5 bases, and the junction held 1 base outside the gene matches. Looked up from germline, CDR1 is DFQATT and CDR2 is SNEGSKA (reference sequence). The CDR3 is 12 amino acids.

This clonotype was counted many times. The gene calls are TRBV3-1 and TRBJ2-3; D may be TRBD1 (5 bases). Germline-derived CDR1 and CDR2 are LGHDT and YNNKEL (reference sequence). V was shortened by 3 bases and J by 2 bases, with 12 bases between the two germline ends. This CDR3 comprises 15 residues. CDR3 sequence: CASSQAPDNTDTQYF. In DNA, the CDR3 is TGTGCCAGCAGCCAGGCCCCGGACAACACAGATACGCAGTATTTT.

This clonotype was seen a handful of times. This sequence joins TRBV13 and TRBJ2-7; the match to TRBD1 covers 10 bases. The CDR3 is 15 residues long. Germline loops: CDR1 PRHDT, CDR2 FYEKMQ (reference sequence). V trimming: 2 bases; J trimming: 6 bases; junction bases outside the gene matches: 7. CDR3 region: CASSLSGTGVIEQYF. The CDR3 DNA follows: TGTGCCAGCAGCTTATCCGGGACAGGGGTGATCGAGCAGTACTTC. Full variable domain (missing parts from reference TRBV13 and TRBJ2-7): AAGVIQSPRHLIKEKRETATLKCYPIPRHDTVYWYQQGPGQDPQFLISFYEKMQSDKGSIPDRFSAQQFSDYHSELNMSSLELGDSALYFCASSLSGTGVIEQYFGPGTRLTVT.

This clonotype was seen many times. The J gene is TRBJ2-3, the V gene TRBV5-5; D not resolved. CDR3 length: 16 residues. V gave up 0 bases and J gave up 2 bases, with 13 bases separating them. Per the germline V gene, CDR1 is SGHKS and CDR2 is YYEKEE (reference sequence). The CDR3 loop reads CASSLGSFVYTDTQYF. CDR3 sequence (DNA): TGTGCCAGCAGCTTGGGCTCCTTTGTATACACAGATACGCAGTATTTT.

This clonotype was observed at least ten times. The genes are TRBV27 and TRBJ1-6; D is unclear. The ends were cut back, 0 bases at V and 4 bases at J, with 7 bases in the middle. CDR3 size: 15 residues. The V gene's germline CDR1 is MNHEY and CDR2 SMNVEV (reference sequence). Here the CDR3 reads CASSLSPGYNSPLHF. CDR3 nucleotide sequence: TGTGCCAGCAGTTTATCCCCCGGATATAATTCACCCCTCCACTTT.

V is TRBV7-2 and J is TRBJ2-4, with D perhaps TRBD1 (8 bases). The CDR3 length is 15 residues. Trimming cost V 9 bases and J 2 bases, with 17 bases left between them. Germline loops: CDR1 SGHTA, CDR2 FQGNSA. The CDR3 loop reads CARGGTGSTKNIQYF. CDR3 nucleotide sequence: TGTGCCAGGGGGGGGACAGGTAGTACCAAAAACATTCAGTACTTC.

In this sample, this clonotype turned up many times. V usage is TRBV21-1 and J usage is TRBJ2-2. TRBV21-1 is marked as a pseudogene. This CDR3 is 12 amino acids long. CDR3 amino acids: CASSPTAGELFF. The CDR3 DNA reads as TGTGCCAGCAGCCCTACGGCCGGGGAGCTGTTTTTT.

This clonotype turned up a few times. Germline is not matched at one junction end, which may reflect a read error. This chain connects TRBV5-1 to TRBJ1-1; 7 nucleotides match TRBD1. From germline, CDR1 is SGHRS and CDR2 YFSETQ. CDR3 size: 15 residues. In nucleotides, the CDR3 is TGCGCCAGCAGCCAACAGGGGACCATGAACACCGAAGCTTTCTTT. This gives the protein CASSQQGTMNTEAFF.